The source of this T cell receptor (beta chain) is a study of blood T cell repertoires in COVID-19. Study-wide context: The cDNA or gDNA used as material had been derived from T cells, B-cell-depleted T cells, or PBMCs.

In the authors' methods: Using reference gene primer amplification, nucleated cell counts were estimated. Here immunoSEQ multiplex PCR was the method, and the copy in TCRdb shows in-frame clones only, minus some. The V and J calls and clone size are taken from that table; D and trimming were inferred from the DNA. The repertoire holds a few hundred thousand clones, with 70% to 90% as singletons. Germline CDR1 and CDR2: KGHSH and LQKENI. This CDR3 contains 15 residues. Trimming took 2 bases from V and 0 from J, leaving 8 bases between them. The TCR was taken from a young man who had recovered from COVID-19. The sample comprised peripheral blood. The genes are TRBV18 and TRBJ1-5; the D gene is possibly TRBD1 (6 bases). The CDR3: CASSPTGSSNQPQHF. The CDR3 region has the DNA TGTGCCAGCTCACCAACAGGGAGTAGCAATCAGCCCCAGCATTTT.